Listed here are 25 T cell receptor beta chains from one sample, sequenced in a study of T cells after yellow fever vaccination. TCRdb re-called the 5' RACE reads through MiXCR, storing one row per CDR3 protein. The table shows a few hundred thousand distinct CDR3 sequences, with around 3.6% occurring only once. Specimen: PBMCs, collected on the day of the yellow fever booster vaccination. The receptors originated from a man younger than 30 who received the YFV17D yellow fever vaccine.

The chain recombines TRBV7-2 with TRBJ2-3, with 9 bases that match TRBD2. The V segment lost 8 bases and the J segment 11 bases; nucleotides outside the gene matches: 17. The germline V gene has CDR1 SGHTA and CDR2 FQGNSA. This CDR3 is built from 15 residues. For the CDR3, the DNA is TGTGCCAGCTCTGCCCTAGCGGGGAGTGATGGAAAGCAGTATTTT. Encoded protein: CASSALAGSDGKQYF.

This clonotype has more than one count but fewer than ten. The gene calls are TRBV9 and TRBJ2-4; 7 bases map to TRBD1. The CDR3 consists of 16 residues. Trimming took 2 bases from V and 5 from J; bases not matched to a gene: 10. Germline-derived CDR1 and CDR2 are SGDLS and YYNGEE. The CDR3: CASSVRQGPPENIQYF. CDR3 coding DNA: TGTGCCAGCAGCGTTAGACAGGGTCCCCCCGAAAACATTCAGTACTTC.

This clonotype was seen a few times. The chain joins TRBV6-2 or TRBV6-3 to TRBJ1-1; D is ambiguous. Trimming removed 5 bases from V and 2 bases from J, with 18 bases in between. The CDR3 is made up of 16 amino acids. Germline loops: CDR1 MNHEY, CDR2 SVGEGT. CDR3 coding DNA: TGTGCCAGCAGTCGGAGGGCCTTTAGGAGTAACACTGAAGCTTTCTTT. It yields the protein CASSRRAFRSNTEAFF.

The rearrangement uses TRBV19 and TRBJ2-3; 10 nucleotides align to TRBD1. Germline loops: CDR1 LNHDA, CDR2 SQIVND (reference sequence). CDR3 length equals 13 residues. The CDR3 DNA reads TGTGCGACCGGACAGGGGGTGACAGATACGCAGTATTTT. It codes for CATGQGVTDTQYF. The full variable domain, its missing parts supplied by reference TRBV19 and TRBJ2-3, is DGGITQSPKYLFRKEGQNVTLSCEQNLNHDAMYWYRQDPGQGLRLIYYSQIVNDFQKGDIAEGYSVSREKKESFPLTVTSAQKNPTAFYLCATGQGVTDTQYFGPGTRLTVL.

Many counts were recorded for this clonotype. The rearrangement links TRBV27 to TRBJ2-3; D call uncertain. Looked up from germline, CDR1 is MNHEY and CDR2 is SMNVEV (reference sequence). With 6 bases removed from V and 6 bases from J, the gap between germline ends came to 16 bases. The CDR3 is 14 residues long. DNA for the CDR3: TGTGCCAGCAGCTCGCTCGGAAGCGCCGATACGCAGTATTTT. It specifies CASSSLGSADTQYF.

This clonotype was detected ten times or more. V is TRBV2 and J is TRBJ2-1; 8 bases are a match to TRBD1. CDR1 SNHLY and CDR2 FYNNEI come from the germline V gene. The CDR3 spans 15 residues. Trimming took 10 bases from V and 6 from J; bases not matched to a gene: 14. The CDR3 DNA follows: TGTGCCACCCCCCCTACGGGACAGGTTATCAATGAGCAGTTCTTC. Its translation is CATPPTGQVINEQFF.

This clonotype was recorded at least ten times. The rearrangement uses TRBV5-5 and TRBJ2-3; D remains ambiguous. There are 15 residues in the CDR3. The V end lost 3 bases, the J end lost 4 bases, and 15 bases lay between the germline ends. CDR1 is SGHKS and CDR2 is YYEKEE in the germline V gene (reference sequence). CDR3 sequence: CASSSLLRTADTQYF. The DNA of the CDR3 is TGTGCCAGCAGCTCCTTACTCCGAACGGCAGATACGCAGTATTTT.

DNA of the CDR3: TGTGCCAGCAGCGCGAGAGGGACAGGGGCCTACGAGCAGTACGTC. Residues: CASSARGTGAYEQYV. The chain links TRBV7-2 to TRBJ2-7; 10 bases map to TRBD1. After removal of 5 bases from V and 2 bases from J, the junction contained 6 bases not matched to a gene. In germline, CDR1 is SGHTA, CDR2 FQGNSA. This CDR3 region has 15 residues.

Here the CDR3 DNA reads TGCGCCAGCAGCCAAGCTCCAGCGGGGGGGCGAGGGGCCTACAATGAGCAGTTCTTC. This codes for CASSQAPAGGRGAYNEQFF. The V and J genes are TRBV4-3 and TRBJ2-1, with 10 bases identical to TRBD2. CDR3 size: 19 residues. The V gene end was trimmed by 1 base and the J gene end by 2 bases; junction bases not matched to a gene: 11. CDR1 is LGHNA, CDR2 YSLEER, per germline.

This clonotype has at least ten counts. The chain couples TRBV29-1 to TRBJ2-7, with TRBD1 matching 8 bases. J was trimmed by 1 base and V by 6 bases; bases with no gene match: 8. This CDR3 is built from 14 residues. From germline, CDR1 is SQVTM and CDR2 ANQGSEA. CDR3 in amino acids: CSVYGQGGSYEQYF. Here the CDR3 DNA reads TGCAGCGTCTACGGACAGGGTGGATCCTACGAGCAGTACTTC.

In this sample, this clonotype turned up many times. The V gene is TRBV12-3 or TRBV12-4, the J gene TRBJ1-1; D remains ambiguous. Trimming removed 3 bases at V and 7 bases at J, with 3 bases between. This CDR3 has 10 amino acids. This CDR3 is CASSLVEAFF. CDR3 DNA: TGTGCCAGCAGTTTGGTTGAAGCTTTCTTT.

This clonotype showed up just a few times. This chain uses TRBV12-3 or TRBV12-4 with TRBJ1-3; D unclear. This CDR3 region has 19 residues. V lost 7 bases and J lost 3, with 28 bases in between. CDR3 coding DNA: TGTGCCAGCACTAACGGTGGGCACTTTACTAGGCCTGGTGGAAACACCATATATTTT. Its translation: CASTNGGHFTRPGGNTIYF.

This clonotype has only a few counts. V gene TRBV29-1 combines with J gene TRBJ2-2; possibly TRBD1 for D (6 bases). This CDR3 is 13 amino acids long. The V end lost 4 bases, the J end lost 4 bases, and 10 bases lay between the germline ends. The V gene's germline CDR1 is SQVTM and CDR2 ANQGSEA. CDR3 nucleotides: TGCAGCGTTGGACAGGCACGCACCGGGGAGCTGTTTTTT. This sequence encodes CSVGQARTGELFF.

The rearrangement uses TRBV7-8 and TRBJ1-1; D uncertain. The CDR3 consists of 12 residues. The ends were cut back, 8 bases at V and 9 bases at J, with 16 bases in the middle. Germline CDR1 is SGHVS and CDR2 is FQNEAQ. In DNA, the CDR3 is TGTGCCAGCGTCCCGGTAGGCGGGCAAGCTTTCTTT. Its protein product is CASVPVGGQAFF. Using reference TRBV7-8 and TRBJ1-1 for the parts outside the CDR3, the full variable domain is GAGVSQSPRYKVAKRGQDVALRCDPISGHVSLFWYQQALGQGPEFLTYFQNEAQLDKSGLPSDRFFAERPEGSVSTLKIQRTQQEDSAVYLCASVPVGGQAFFGQGTRLTVV.

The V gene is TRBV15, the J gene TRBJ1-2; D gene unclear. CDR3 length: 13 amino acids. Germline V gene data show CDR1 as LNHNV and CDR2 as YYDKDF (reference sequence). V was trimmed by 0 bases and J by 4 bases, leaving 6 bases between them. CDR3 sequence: CATSRDGSYGYTF. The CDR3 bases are TGTGCCACCAGCAGAGATGGCAGCTATGGCTACACCTTC.

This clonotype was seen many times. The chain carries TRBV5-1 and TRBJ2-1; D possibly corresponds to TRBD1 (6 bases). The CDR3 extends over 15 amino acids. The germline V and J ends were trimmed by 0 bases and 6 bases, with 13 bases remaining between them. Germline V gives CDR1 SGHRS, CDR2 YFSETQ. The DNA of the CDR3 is TGCGCCAGCAGCTTGGAGGGGGTAGGAGGCAATGAGCAGTTCTTC. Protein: CASSLEGVGGNEQFF.

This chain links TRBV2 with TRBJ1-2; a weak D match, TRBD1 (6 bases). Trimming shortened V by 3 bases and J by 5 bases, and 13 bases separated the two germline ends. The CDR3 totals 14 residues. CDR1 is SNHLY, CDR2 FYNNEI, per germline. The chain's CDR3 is CASSDETGPYGYTF. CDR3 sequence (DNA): TGTGCCAGCAGTGATGAGACAGGACCATATGGCTACACCTTC.

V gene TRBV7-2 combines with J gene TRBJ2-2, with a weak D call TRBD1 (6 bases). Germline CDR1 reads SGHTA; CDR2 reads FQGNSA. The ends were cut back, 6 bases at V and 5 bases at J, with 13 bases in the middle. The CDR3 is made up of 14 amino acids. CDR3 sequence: CASSNRVLTGELFF. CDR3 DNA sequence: TGTGCCAGCAGTAACAGGGTCCTGACCGGGGAGCTGTTTTTT.

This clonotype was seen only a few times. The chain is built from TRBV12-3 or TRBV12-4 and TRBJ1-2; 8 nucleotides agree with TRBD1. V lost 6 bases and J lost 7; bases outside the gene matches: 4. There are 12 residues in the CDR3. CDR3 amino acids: CASRQGAFGYTF. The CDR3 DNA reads TGTGCCAGCAGGCAGGGGGCTTTTGGCTACACCTTC.

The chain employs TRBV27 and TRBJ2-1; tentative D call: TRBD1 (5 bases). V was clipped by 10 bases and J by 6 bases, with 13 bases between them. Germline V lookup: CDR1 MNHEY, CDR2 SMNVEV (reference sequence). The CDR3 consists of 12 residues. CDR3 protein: CATHGRVNEQFF. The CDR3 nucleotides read TGTGCCACTCACGGCAGGGTCAATGAGCAGTTCTTC.

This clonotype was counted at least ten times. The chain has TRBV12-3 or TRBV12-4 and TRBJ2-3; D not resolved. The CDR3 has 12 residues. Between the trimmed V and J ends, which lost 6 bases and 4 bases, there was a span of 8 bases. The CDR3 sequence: CASSFGADTQYF. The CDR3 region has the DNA TGTGCCAGCAGCTTTGGAGCAGATACGCAGTATTTT.

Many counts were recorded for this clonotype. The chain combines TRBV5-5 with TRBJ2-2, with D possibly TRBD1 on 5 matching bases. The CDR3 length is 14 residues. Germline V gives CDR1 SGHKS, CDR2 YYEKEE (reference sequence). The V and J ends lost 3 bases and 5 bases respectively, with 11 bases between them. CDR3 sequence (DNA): TGTGCCAGCAGCTGGTTAAGGGGAACCGGGGAGCTGTTTTTT. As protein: CASSWLRGTGELFF. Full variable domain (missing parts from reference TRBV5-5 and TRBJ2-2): DAGVTQSPTHLIKTRGQQVTLRCSPISGHKSVSWYQQVLGQGPQFIFQYYEKEERGRGNFPDRFSARQFPNYSSELNVNALLLGDSALYLCASSWLRGTGELFFGEGSRLTVL.

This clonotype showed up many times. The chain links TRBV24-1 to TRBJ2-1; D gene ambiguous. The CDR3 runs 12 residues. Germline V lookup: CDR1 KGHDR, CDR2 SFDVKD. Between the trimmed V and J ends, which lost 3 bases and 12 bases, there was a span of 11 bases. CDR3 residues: CATSDPALRQFF. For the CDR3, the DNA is TGTGCCACCAGTGATCCCGCTCTCAGGCAGTTCTTC.

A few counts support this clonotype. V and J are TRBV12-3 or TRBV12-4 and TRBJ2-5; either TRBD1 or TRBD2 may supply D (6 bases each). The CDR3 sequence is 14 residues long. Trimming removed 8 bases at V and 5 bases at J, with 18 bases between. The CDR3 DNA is TGTGCCAGCGGACTAAGGGGGACCGGGGAGACCCAGTACTTC. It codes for CASGLRGTGETQYF.

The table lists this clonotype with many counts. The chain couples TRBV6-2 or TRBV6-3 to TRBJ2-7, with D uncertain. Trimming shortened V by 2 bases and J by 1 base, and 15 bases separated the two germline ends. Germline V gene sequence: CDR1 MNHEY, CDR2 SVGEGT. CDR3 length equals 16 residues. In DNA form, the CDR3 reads TGTGCCAGCAGTTACAATAGGGTCTCGAGGTCCTACGAGCAGTACGTC. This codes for CASSYNRVSRSYEQYV.